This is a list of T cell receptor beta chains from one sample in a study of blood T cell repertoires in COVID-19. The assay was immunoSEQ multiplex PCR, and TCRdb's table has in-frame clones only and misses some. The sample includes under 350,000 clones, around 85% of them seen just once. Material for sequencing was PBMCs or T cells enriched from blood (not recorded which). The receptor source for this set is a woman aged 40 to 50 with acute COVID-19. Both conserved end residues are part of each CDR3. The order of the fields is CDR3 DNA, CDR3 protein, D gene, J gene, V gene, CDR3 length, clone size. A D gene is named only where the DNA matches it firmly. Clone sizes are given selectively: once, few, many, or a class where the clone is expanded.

TGTGCCAGCTCACAGGGACAGGGTCTCACCGGGGAGCTGTTTTTT	CASSQGQGLTGELFF	TRBD1	TRBJ2-2	TRBV18	15	-
TGTGCCAGCAGTTCCGGGACAGGGTTTGAGACCCAGTACTTC	CASSSGTGFETQYF	TRBD1	TRBJ2-5	TRBV6-5	14	-
TGTGCCAGCAGCTTAGTCGGACAGGGGGCAATCGGGAAAGGCTACACCTTC	CASSLVGQGAIGKGYTF	TRBD1	TRBJ1-2	TRBV7-9	17	-
TGCGCCAGCGCCAAGCTAGCGGGAGTCAGCTACAATGAGCAGTTCTTC	CASAKLAGVSYNEQFF	TRBD2	TRBJ2-1	TRBV5-1	16	-
TGTGCCAGCAGCCAAGACCTTTTGCTAGGGGGCCGGGAGCAGTACTTC	CASSQDLLLGGREQYF	TRBD1	TRBJ2-7	TRBV3-1/TRBV3-2	16	-
TGCAGTGCTAGTAAGTTGGCGGGAGTCTTCAATGAGCAGTTCTTC	CSASKLAGVFNEQFF	TRBD2	TRBJ2-1	TRBV20-1	15	-
TGTGCCAGCAGCCACGGACAGCGTCACTATGGCTACACCTTC	CASSHGQRHYGYTF	-	TRBJ1-2	TRBV3-1/TRBV3-2	14	-
TGCAGCGTGAGACAGAAAGCGATCTCTGGGGCCAACGTCCTGACTTTC	CSVRQKAISGANVLTF	-	TRBJ2-6	TRBV29-1	16	-
TGTGCCAGCAGCGGGACAGGGGGCGCTTTTTCTGGGGCCAACGTCCTGACTTTC	CASSGTGGAFSGANVLTF	TRBD1	TRBJ2-6	TRBV5-4	18	-
TGTGCCAGTAGTTTAATAGCGAGCAATCAGCCCCAGCATTTT	CASSLIASNQPQHF	-	TRBJ1-5	TRBV19	14	-
TGTGCCAGCAGTGATCTCTCCGGAGCAGGGGTCCAGCAGTTCTTC	CASSDLSGAGVQQFF	-	TRBJ2-1	TRBV6-1	15	-
TGCAGCGTTGGGGCTAGCGGGACCTCCTACGAGCAGTACTTC	CSVGASGTSYEQYF	TRBD2	TRBJ2-7	TRBV29-1	14	-
TGTGCCAGCAGGGACGTCTATGAGGGGGCGCGTGAAAAACTGTTTTTT	CASRDVYEGAREKLFF	TRBD1	TRBJ1-4	TRBV2	16	-
TGCGCCAGCCGGAGACAAGAAGGGGTAGCGGCCGGGGAGCTGTTTTTT	CASRRQEGVAAGELFF	-	TRBJ2-2	TRBV5-1	16	-
TGTGCCAGCAGCCCCAAGGCGGGGCGGCGGGAGAGTCTAGAGCAGTACTTC	CASSPKAGRRESLEQYF	TRBD2	TRBJ2-7	TRBV9	17	-
TGTGCCAGCAGCTTAGCGGTTCTAGCGGGAGGGCCGAACACAGATACGCAGTATTTT	CASSLAVLAGGPNTDTQYF	TRBD2	TRBJ2-3	TRBV7-9	19	-
TGTGCCAGCAGCTTAGGAGGGACTAACTACAATGAGCAGTTCTTC	CASSLGGTNYNEQFF	TRBD2	TRBJ2-1	TRBV7-2	15	-
TGTGCCAGCAGCTTATCACCGGACACTGAAGCTTTCTTT	CASSLSPDTEAFF	-	TRBJ1-1	TRBV11-3	13	-
TGTGCCAGCAGCTTAGTCCAGAAGACTAATGAAAAACTGTTTTTT	CASSLVQKTNEKLFF	-	TRBJ1-4	TRBV11-2	15	few
TGTGCCAGCAGCCATGCAGGGGGCATAAATCTGAACTATGGCTACACCTTC	CASSHAGGINLNYGYTF	TRBD1	TRBJ1-2	TRBV4-2	17	-
TGTGCCAGCAGCTTAAGGGCTAACAGGAACACCGGGGAGCTGTTTTTT	CASSLRANRNTGELFF	-	TRBJ2-2	TRBV7-3	16	-
TGTGCCAGCAGTGGGACAGGGGTCGGGACCAAAAACATTCAGTACTTC	CASSGTGVGTKNIQYF	TRBD1	TRBJ2-4	TRBV6-2/TRBV6-3	16	-
TGTGCCAGCAGCTCGGGGACTAGCGGGGGGTCATATTACAATGAGCAGTTCTTC	CASSSGTSGGSYYNEQFF	TRBD2	TRBJ2-1	TRBV7-9	18	-
TGCGCCAGCAGCTGGCTAGCGGCCAGCTCCTACAATGAGCAGTTCTTC	CASSWLAASSYNEQFF	TRBD2	TRBJ2-1	TRBV5-1	16	once
TGTGCCAGCAGTGCCCGATTAAACAGGGCTGGCTACACCTTC	CASSARLNRAGYTF	-	TRBJ1-2	TRBV2	14	few
TGTGCCAGCTCACCATCGGGGGGGGCTGGGGCCAACGTCCTGACTTTC	CASSPSGGAGANVLTF	TRBD2	TRBJ2-6	TRBV18	16	-
TGTGCCAGTAGTATAGGTCCGGGTCAATACAATGAGCAGTTCTTC	CASSIGPGQYNEQFF	-	TRBJ2-1	TRBV19	15	-
TGCAGCGTTGGGCTCGGGGTTAATCAGCCCCAGCATTTT	CSVGLGVNQPQHF	-	TRBJ1-5	TRBV29-1	13	-
TGTGCCAGCAGCTTCGGACAGGCCAACCGAGCCTACGAGCAGTACTTC	CASSFGQANRAYEQYF	TRBD1	TRBJ2-7	TRBV7-2	16	few
TGTGCCAGCAGCCCTCCTTTCCGACAGGGTAAAGAGACCCAGTACTTC	CASSPPFRQGKETQYF	TRBD1	TRBJ2-5	TRBV7-9	16	-
TGCGCCAGCACGCTAGCGGGAAAGGTCACAGATACGCAGTATTTT	CASTLAGKVTDTQYF	TRBD2	TRBJ2-3	TRBV5-1	15	-
TGCGCCAGCAGCCAAGAGAAGGGGTCCGGTCAGCCCCAGCATTTT	CASSQEKGSGQPQHF	-	TRBJ1-5	TRBV4-1	15	-
TGTGCCAGCAGTATAGGGGGTTCTGGGGCCAACGTCCTGACTTTC	CASSIGGSGANVLTF	-	TRBJ2-6	TRBV6-5	15	once
TGTGCCAGCAGTGAAGGACAGGGTAATTCACCCCTCCACTTT	CASSEGQGNSPLHF	TRBD1	TRBJ1-6	TRBV2	14	-
TGTGCCAGCAGCTACGGACAGGGCAAGGGTTCACCCCTCCACTTT	CASSYGQGKGSPLHF	TRBD1	TRBJ1-6	TRBV5-6	15	-
TGTGCTAGTGCGGTCCGACAGGGCACCGGGGAGCTGTTTTTT	CASAVRQGTGELFF	TRBD1	TRBJ2-2	TRBV12-5	14	-
TGTGCCAGCAGTCGTGACAGGGATCGGACTGAAGCTTTCTTT	CASSRDRDRTEAFF	TRBD1	TRBJ1-1	TRBV6-5	14	-
TGTGCCAGTAGGCCGCTAAGACAGGCGATGAACACTGAAGCTTTCTTT	CASRPLRQAMNTEAFF	-	TRBJ1-1	TRBV19	16	-